Following are 31 T cell receptor beta chains from one sample sequenced in a study of T cells in Graves' hyperthyroidism and ophthalmopathy. Amplification targeted TCR beta CDR3 regions from RNA transcripts. When the TCR CDR3 underwent first-round RT-PCR, the HTBI primer set was used. MiXCR, applied by TCRdb to the multiplex PCR reads, yields one record per CDR3 protein. Of about 400,000 distinct CDR3 sequences detected, just under 15% appear once; the ten largest clones hold 30% to 35%. Sequencing used blood. The receptor source for this set is a woman aged 25 to 45 with Graves' hyperthyroidism.

The V gene is TRBV7-9, the J gene TRBJ2-1; the match to TRBD2 covers 8 bases. The CDR3 consists of 14 residues. V shed 5 bases and J 9 bases; nucleotides not matched to a gene: 9. The germline gives CDR1 SEHNR, CDR2 FQNEAQ (reference sequence). CDR3 in amino acids: CASSPEGLGAEQFF. The DNA of the CDR3 is TGTGCCAGCAGCCCCGAGGGACTAGGTGCTGAGCAGTTCTTC. The whole variable domain, filled in from reference TRBV7-9 and TRBJ2-1, reads DTGVSQNPRHKITKRGQNVTFRCDPISEHNRLYWYRQTLGQGPEFLTYFQNEAQLEKSRLLSDRFSAERPKGSFSTLEIQRTEQGDSAMYLCASSPEGLGAEQFFGPGTRLTVL.

In this sample, this clonotype turned up many times. The CDR3 protein is CASSPLGSYNSPLHF. In DNA form, the CDR3 reads TGTGCCAGCTCACCACTGGGGTCCTATAATTCACCCCTCCACTTT. The chain links TRBV18 to TRBJ1-6; no definite D call. V lost 1 base to trimming and J lost 1 base, with 5 bases between them. The CDR3 is made up of 15 amino acids. CDR1 and CDR2 from the germline V gene are KGHSH and LQKENI. Full variable domain (rest looked up from reference TRBV18 and TRBJ1-6): NAGVMQNPRHLVRRRGQEARLRCSPMKGHSHVYWYRQLPEEGLKFMVYLQKENIIDESGMPKERFSAEFPKEGPSILRIQQVVRGDSAAYFCASSPLGSYNSPLHFGNGTRLTVT.

This clonotype was counted only a few times. The gene calls are TRBV5-1 and TRBJ2-1; 8 nucleotides line up with TRBD1. Trimming took 0 bases from V and 4 from J; bases not matched to a gene: 6. This CDR3 spans 16 amino acids. Germline V CDR1 and CDR2: SGHRS, YFSETQ. The CDR3 region is CASSLAARGRYNEQFF. For the CDR3, the DNA is TGCGCCAGCAGCTTGGCTGCCAGGGGGCGATACAATGAGCAGTTCTTC.

As concerns this clonotype: With a much larger clone just one base away, this may be a read error. This chain connects TRBV30 to TRBJ1-1, with D possibly TRBD1 on 5 matching bases. The CDR3 is made up of 13 amino acids. V shed 2 bases and J shed 2 bases, with 9 bases lying between them. Germline CDR1 GTSNPN, CDR2 SVGIG (reference sequence). CDR3 sequence: CAWSLGENTEAFF. DNA for the CDR3: TGTGCCTGGAGTCTGGGGGAAAACACTGAAGCTTTCTTT.

This clonotype has only a few counts. The chain links TRBV25-1 to TRBJ2-3; D possibly corresponds to TRBD2 (5 bases). Germline lookup yields CDR1 MGHDK and CDR2 SYGVNS. The V gene lost 3 bases and the J gene lost 0 bases, with 13 bases spanning the gap. The CDR3 runs 16 residues. The CDR3 region has the DNA TGTGCCAGCAGTGACGGACTGGCGACTAGCACAGATACGCAGTATTTT. It is translated as CASSDGLATSTDTQYF.

This clonotype has a handful of counts. The chain employs TRBV7-9 and TRBJ1-5; D is undetermined. Trimming removed 1 base at V and 7 bases at J, with 11 bases between. This CDR3 has 14 amino acids. Germline V lookup: CDR1 SEHNR, CDR2 FQNEAQ (reference sequence). In DNA form, the CDR3 reads TGTGCCAGCAGCTTAGTAGCCACGCCCCAGCCCCAGCATTTT. It codes for CASSLVATPQPQHF. The variable domain in full, with the rest retrieved from reference TRBV7-9 and TRBJ1-5, is DTGVSQNPRHKITKRGQNVTFRCDPISEHNRLYWYRQTLGQGPEFLTYFQNEAQLEKSRLLSDRFSAERPKGSFSTLEIQRTEQGDSAMYLCASSLVATPQPQHFGDGTRLSIL.

This clonotype was recorded many times. In DNA, the CDR3 is TGTGCCATCAGTGCTGGGGGCAACCTTAACTATGGCTACACCTTC. Translation gives CAISAGGNLNYGYTF. The chain is built from TRBV10-3 and TRBJ1-2; TRBD1 might be the D (6 bases). This CDR3 has 15 residues. V shed 4 bases and J shed 1 base, with 13 bases lying between them. Per germline, CDR1 ENHRY and CDR2 SYGVKD.

This clonotype was found a few times. This chain uses TRBV19 with TRBJ2-5; the D gene is possibly TRBD2 (6 bases). This CDR3 has 14 amino acids. V was trimmed by 7 bases and J by 2 bases, leaving 14 bases between them. Germline V gene sequence: CDR1 LNHDA, CDR2 SQIVND (reference sequence). Written as DNA, the CDR3 is TGTGCCAGTAATTTTGCGGGAAGTCAAGAGACCCAGTACTTC. It encodes CASNFAGSQETQYF.

The chain uses TRBV10-3 and TRBJ2-7; perhaps TRBD1 as D (5 bases). The germline V gene has CDR1 ENHRY and CDR2 SYGVKD. V shed 1 base and J shed 2 bases, with 9 bases lying between them. The CDR3 sequence is 14 residues long. The CDR3 loop reads CAISEFRGPYEQYF. CDR3 DNA sequence: TGTGCCATCAGTGAGTTTAGGGGCCCCTACGAGCAGTACTTC.

In its sample, this clonotype was seen many times. The V call is TRBV9, the J call TRBJ2-7; D perhaps matches TRBD2 (6 bases). V lost 3 bases and J 0 bases, leaving 19 bases between the germline ends. The CDR3 has 17 amino acids. Germline CDR1 and CDR2: SGDLS and YYNGEE. The CDR3 nucleotides read TGTGCCAGCAGCGCAGGAGGGTCCAGGGTCAGCTCCTACGAGCAGTACTTC. Amino acids: CASSAGGSRVSSYEQYF.

The CDR3 sequence is CSVEDGGRSFQAKNIQYF. In DNA form, the CDR3 reads TGCAGCGTCGAGGACGGCGGGAGGTCCTTTCAGGCCAAAAACATTCAGTACTTC. The chain employs TRBV29-1 and TRBJ2-4; 8 bases are a match to TRBD2. The CDR3 has 18 amino acids. Trimming removed 6 bases from V and 1 base from J; junction bases left unmatched: 17. The germline V gene has CDR1 SQVTM and CDR2 ANQGSEA. Using reference TRBV29-1 and TRBJ2-4 for the parts outside the CDR3, the full variable domain is SAVISQKPSRDICQRGTSLTIQCQVDSQVTMMFWYRQQPGQSLTLIATANQGSEATYESGFVIDKFPISRPNLTFSTLTVSNMSPEDSSIYLCSVEDGGRSFQAKNIQYFGAGTRLSVL.

The chain carries TRBV19 and TRBJ2-2, with D uncertain. The CDR3 contains 14 residues. V dropped 6 bases and J dropped 2 bases, with 10 bases sitting between them. Germline V gene lookup returns CDR1 LNHDA and CDR2 SQIVND (reference sequence). Here the CDR3 DNA reads TGTGCCAGTAGGCAGACGCATAACACCGGGGAGCTGTTTTTT. Amino acids: CASRQTHNTGELFF.

This clonotype was counted at least ten times. The V and J genes are TRBV28 and TRBJ2-5; D may be TRBD2 (5 bases). From germline, CDR1 is MDHEN and CDR2 SYDVKM. Trimming removed 3 bases at V and 3 bases at J, with 14 bases between. This CDR3 spans 15 amino acids. CDR3 nucleotide sequence: TGTGCCAGCAGTTTCCCAAGGGAGATTAAAGAGACCCAGTACTTC. Its translation: CASSFPREIKETQYF.

On this clonotype itself: At one of its ends the junction is not consistent with the germline gene, which may arise from a read error. The rearrangement links TRBV28 to TRBJ2-7, with D possibly being TRBD2 (5 bases). The CDR3 sequence is 12 residues long. The germline CDR1 and CDR2 sequences are MDHEN and SYDVKM. The CDR3 loop is CASSQVGVEQYF. As DNA, the CDR3 is TGCGCCAGCAGCCAAGTCGGGGTCGAGCAGTACTTC.

This clonotype was detected many times. The J gene is TRBJ2-7, the V gene TRBV7-6, with D unclear. This CDR3 comprises 15 residues. With 1 base removed from V and 0 bases from J, the gap between germline ends came to 10 bases. Germline CDR1 and CDR2: SGHVS and FNYEAQ. The CDR3: CASSLETDSSYEQYF. The CDR3 DNA is TGTGCCAGCAGCTTAGAGACCGATAGCTCCTACGAGCAGTACTTC.

The genes are TRBV9 and TRBJ1-2, with 8 bases that match TRBD1. With 4 bases clipped from V and 0 bases from J, the junction kept 11 bases outside the gene matches. CDR1 SGDLS and CDR2 YYNGEE come from the germline V gene. The CDR3 extends over 17 amino acids. This CDR3 is CASSPDRGTYTNYGYTF. The DNA for the CDR3 is TGTGCCAGCAGCCCCGACAGGGGCACCTATACTAACTATGGCTACACCTTC.

This clonotype was counted ten times or more. This rearrangement joins TRBV30 to TRBJ1-2, with D perhaps TRBD1 (6 bases). The CDR3 is made up of 15 amino acids. From germline, CDR1 is GTSNPN and CDR2 SVGIG (reference sequence). V lost 2 bases and J 0 bases, leaving 13 bases between the germline ends. Here the CDR3 reads CAWSPGQLANYGYTF. CDR3 nucleotides: TGTGCCTGGAGTCCAGGACAGCTCGCTAACTATGGCTACACCTTC. Variable domain in full (rest from reference TRBV30 and TRBJ1-2): SQTIHQWPATLVQPVGSPLSLECTVEGTSNPNLYWYRQAAGRGLQLLFYSVGIGQISSEVPQNLSASRPQDRQFILSSKKLLLSDSGFYLCAWSPGQLANYGYTFGSGTRLTVV.

The V gene is TRBV20-1, the J gene TRBJ2-7; D is possibly TRBD2 (6 bases). This CDR3 is 13 amino acids long. In germline, CDR1 is DFQATT, CDR2 SNEGSKA (reference sequence). V was trimmed by 4 bases and J by 2 bases, leaving 12 bases between them. CDR3 coding DNA: TGCAGTGCTAATGCGCGGGACCCCTACGAGCAGTACTTC. It specifies CSANARDPYEQYF.

The rearrangement joins TRBV18 to TRBJ2-3, with D tentatively TRBD1 or TRBD2 (5 bases each). CDR1 and CDR2 from the germline V gene are KGHSH and LQKENI. This CDR3 region has 16 residues. Trimming removed 5 bases at V and 2 bases at J, with 17 bases between. The CDR3 is CASSELGTFTTDTQYF. The CDR3 DNA is TGTGCCAGCTCAGAACTCGGGACCTTTACCACAGATACGCAGTATTTT.

This chain uses TRBV4-1 with TRBJ1-5; D is perhaps TRBD1 (5 bases). V lost 5 bases and J 0 bases, leaving 11 bases between the germline ends. The CDR3 has 15 amino acids. Germline V lookup: CDR1 MGHRA, CDR2 YSYEKL. The CDR3 DNA reads TGCGCCAGCAGCGAACAGGACTATAGCAATCAGCCCCAGCATTTT. Protein product: CASSEQDYSNQPQHF.

This clonotype was seen repeatedly, ten times or more. This sequence joins TRBV24-1 and TRBJ2-1, with D unclear. The V gene's germline CDR1 is KGHDR and CDR2 SFDVKD. This CDR3 is built from 14 residues. The V gene lost 8 bases and the J gene lost 2 bases, with 12 bases spanning the gap. In DNA, the CDR3 is TGTGCCACCAACGTTGGGCTGCCCTACAATGAGCAGTTCTTC. This codes for CATNVGLPYNEQFF.

This clonotype occurred a few times. The chain is built from TRBV18 and TRBJ2-1; D remains ambiguous. CDR1 KGHSH and CDR2 LQKENI come from the germline V gene. Trimming left V 0 bases short and J 9 bases short, with 6 bases between. There are 12 residues in the CDR3. The chain's CDR3 is CASSPPGPEQFF. CDR3 DNA: TGTGCCAGCTCACCACCAGGGCCTGAGCAGTTCTTC.

The CDR3 DNA reads as TGCGCCAGCAGCTTCTTTCCGGAACCACAAGAGACCCAGTACTTC. This encodes CASSFFPEPQETQYF. The chain is built from TRBV5-1 and TRBJ2-5, with D hard to call. With 2 bases removed from V and 2 bases from J, the gap between germline ends came to 13 bases. Germline lookup yields CDR1 SGHRS and CDR2 YFSETQ. There are 15 residues in the CDR3.

This clonotype was seen a handful of times. The chain couples TRBV27 to TRBJ1-6, with D unresolved. Trimming removed 0 bases at V and 2 bases at J, with 5 bases between. The CDR3 totals 15 residues. The germline gives CDR1 MNHEY, CDR2 SMNVEV (reference sequence). CDR3 in amino acids: CASSLSGTYNSPLHF. The CDR3 DNA sequence: TGTGCCAGCAGTTTATCCGGTACCTATAATTCACCCCTCCACTTT.

This clonotype was counted only a few times. The V call is TRBV10-3, the J call TRBJ2-7; D gene unclear. Germline V gives CDR1 ENHRY, CDR2 SYGVKD. CDR3 length: 15 residues. The germline V and J ends were trimmed by 3 bases and 2 bases, with 14 bases remaining between them. CDR3 loop: CAISEGSQEAYEQYF. CDR3 in DNA: TGTGCCATCAGTGAAGGGTCTCAAGAGGCCTACGAGCAGTACTTC.

This clonotype was counted a few times. The chain employs TRBV19 and TRBJ1-5; D is unresolved. The CDR3 consists of 12 residues. The V gene lost 5 bases and the J gene lost 6 bases, with 8 bases spanning the gap. Germline CDR1 reads LNHDA; CDR2 reads SQIVND (reference sequence). CDR3 sequence (DNA): TGTGCCAGTAGTGTCGAAGGTCAGCCCCAGCATTTT. Its protein product is CASSVEGQPQHF. Full variable domain (outside the CDR3, taken from reference TRBV19 and TRBJ1-5): DGGITQSPKYLFRKEGQNVTLSCEQNLNHDAMYWYRQDPGQGLRLIYYSQIVNDFQKGDIAEGYSVSREKKESFPLTVTSAQKNPTAFYLCASSVEGQPQHFGDGTRLSIL.

The rearrangement joins TRBV27 to TRBJ2-1; TRBD2 agrees at 13 bases. CDR3 size: 16 residues. Germline V CDR1 and CDR2: MNHEY, SMNVEV (reference sequence). After removal of 5 bases from V and 7 bases from J, the junction contained 8 bases not matched to a gene. CDR3 in DNA: TGTGCCAGCAGTAATCGACTAGCGGGAGGAGCGAATGAGCAGTTCTTC. Translation: CASSNRLAGGANEQFF.

The sample holds many counts of this clonotype. The chain uses TRBV27 and TRBJ2-7, with D perhaps being TRBD1 or TRBD2 (5 bases each). Germline V gene data show CDR1 as MNHEY and CDR2 as SMNVEV (reference sequence). CDR3 length: 14 residues. V was cut by 3 bases and J by 1 base, with 10 bases left in between. The CDR3 DNA is TGTGCCAGCAGTTTGAGCAGGGAGTCCTACGAGCAGTACTTC. Translation gives CASSLSRESYEQYF.

This clonotype was counted only a few times. The chain links TRBV29-1 to TRBJ2-7; 9 nucleotides agree with TRBD1. CDR1 and CDR2 (germline): SQVTM, ANQGSEA. There are 15 residues in the CDR3. Germline trimming cut 2 bases from V and 3 bases from J; bases unmatched to any gene: 8. CDR3 DNA: TGCAGCGTTGAATTTCCGGGACAGGGAAACTACGAGCAGTACTTC. This translates into CSVEFPGQGNYEQYF.

This clonotype was seen ten or more times. The chain employs TRBV20-1 and TRBJ2-1, with TRBD1 matching over 7 bases. With V trimmed by 3 bases and J by 3 bases, 5 bases remained unmatched. CDR3 length: 14 amino acids. Germline CDR1 DFQATT, CDR2 SNEGSKA (reference sequence). Here the CDR3 reads CSARTGTVYNEQFF. In DNA form, the CDR3 reads TGCAGTGCTAGGACCGGGACAGTCTACAATGAGCAGTTCTTC.

This clonotype occurred many times. The chain recombines TRBV6-1 with TRBJ2-3, with TRBD1 as a possible D gene (6 bases). V was cut by 7 bases and J by 5 bases, with 19 bases left in between. This CDR3 region has 15 residues. Germline CDR1 reads MNHNS; CDR2 reads SASEGT. In nucleotides, the CDR3 is TGTGCCAGCACTCCCCGCGGGCAGGGGAAAGATACGCAGTATTTT. Translation gives CASTPRGQGKDTQYF.